Listed below are T cell receptor beta chains from one sample, sequenced in a study of T-cell reconstitution after alpha-beta-depleted transplantation in children. TCRdb redid the calling of the PCR reads with MiXCR, one entry per CDR3 protein. The sample lists about 400,000 distinct CDR3 sequences, less than 15% occurring once. Here the sequenced sample was PBMCs, taken from the stem cell graft. The receptors here all came from a human donor who donated a stem cell graft to a child with Fanconi anemia. Each CDR3 is given with its conserved first and last residue. D genes are given only for firm matches. Some rows have no size entry. The others give once, few or many, or a class for an expanded clone.

D	V	size	J	CDR3	DNA
TRBD1	TRBV9	few	TRBJ2-1	CASSELPLGTGIDNEQFF	TGTGCCAGCAGTGAACTCCCTCTTGGGACAGGGATCGACAATGAGCAGTTCTTC
-	TRBV7-3	many	TRBJ2-1	CASSLSLLNEQFF	TGTGCCAGCAGCTTAAGTCTACTCAATGAGCAGTTCTTC
-	TRBV2	few	TRBJ1-2	CASSEATEGVLYGYTF	TGTGCCAGCAGTGAGGCGACAGAGGGGGTACTATATGGCTACACCTTC
-	TRBV5-1	-	TRBJ1-2	CASSASTGNYGYTF	TGCGCCAGCAGCGCCTCGACAGGCAACTATGGCTACACCTTC
TRBD1	TRBV5-1	few	TRBJ1-6	CASSLVQGVNSPLHF	TGCGCCAGCAGCTTGGTCCAGGGGGTTAATTCACCCCTCCACTTT
TRBD2	TRBV4-3	few	TRBJ2-3	CASSQDTGAGADTQYF	TGCGCCAGCAGCCAAGATACCGGGGCGGGGGCAGATACGCAGTATTTT
TRBD1	TRBV11-2	few	TRBJ2-7	CASSFTGDRALFEQYF	TGTGCCAGCAGCTTTACGGGGGACAGGGCGCTTTTCGAGCAGTACTTC
-	TRBV15	few	TRBJ1-2	CATSTSDGVGSYTF	TGTGCCACCAGCACTTCCGACGGAGTAGGAAGCTACACCTTC
TRBD1	TRBV4-3	few	TRBJ2-2	CASSLGQGAYGELFF	TGCGCCAGCAGCCTAGGACAGGGGGCTTACGGGGAGCTGTTTTTT
-	TRBV5-1	-	TRBJ1-1	CASSLVSGMNTEAFF	TGCGCCAGCAGCTTGGTTTCAGGGATGAACACTGAAGCTTTCTTT
-	TRBV7-9	few	TRBJ1-1	CASSAYRASGTEAFF	TGTGCCAGCAGCGCCTACAGGGCTTCGGGCACTGAAGCTTTCTTT
-	TRBV18	few	TRBJ1-1	CASSGSRDSEAFF	TGTGCCAGCTCCGGCAGCAGGGACTCTGAAGCTTTCTTT
TRBD2	TRBV3-1	many	TRBJ2-7	CASSPGLAAVYEQYF	TGTGCCAGCAGCCCGGGACTAGCGGCGGTCTACGAGCAGTACTTC
-	TRBV14	many	TRBJ2-5	CASSQVMETQYF	TGTGCCAGCAGCCAAGTTATGGAGACCCAGTACTTC
-	TRBV7-9	-	TRBJ1-4	CASSGPWWNPTNEKLFF	TGTGCCAGCAGCGGACCGTGGTGGAATCCAACTAATGAAAAACTGTTTTTT
TRBD1	TRBV7-6	few	TRBJ1-1	CASSPDQGDEAFF	TGTGCCAGCAGCCCGGACCAGGGGGATGAAGCTTTCTTT
TRBD2	TRBV5-4	many	TRBJ2-1	CASSLDSGGLNEQFF	TGTGCCAGCAGCTTGGATAGCGGGGGGCTCAATGAGCAGTTCTTC
-	TRBV9	-	TRBJ1-2	CASSVGVGGRQGYTF	TGTGCCAGCAGCGTAGGGGTAGGGGGGCGCCAAGGCTACACCTTC
TRBD1	TRBV27	-	TRBJ2-3	CASSLRDRGTDTQYF	TGTGCCAGCAGTTTGAGGGACAGGGGGACAGATACGCAGTATTTT
-	TRBV10-3	-	TRBJ2-1	CAISDSAGANNEQFF	TGTGCCATCAGTGACTCGGCGGGGGCAAACAATGAGCAGTTCTTC
-	TRBV30	few	TRBJ2-1	CAWTRLPGDEQFF	TGTGCCTGGACGCGCCTCCCAGGCGATGAGCAGTTCTTC
TRBD1	TRBV20-1	-	TRBJ1-4	CSAPSPGQGTQGKLFF	TGCAGTGCCCCTTCACCGGGACAGGGGACCCAAGGGAAACTGTTTTTT
-	TRBV20-1	few	TRBJ1-1	CSAGTGRGMNTEAFF	TGCAGTGCTGGCACAGGGCGTGGCATGAACACTGAAGCTTTCTTT
-	TRBV7-9	few	TRBJ2-3	CASSFGGDGTDTQYF	TGTGCCAGCAGCTTCGGAGGGGACGGCACAGATACGCAGTATTTT
-	TRBV20-1	few	TRBJ1-1	CSASFGGRGTEAFF	TGCAGTGCTTCTTTCGGGGGGAGGGGAACTGAAGCTTTCTTT
-	TRBV5-1	many	TRBJ2-1	CASSLALGRAINNEQFF	TGCGCCAGCAGCTTGGCCTTAGGGCGCGCGATTAACAATGAGCAGTTCTTC
-	TRBV2	-	TRBJ2-1	CASSEARGESGEQFF	TGTGCCAGCAGTGAAGCAAGGGGGGAGAGTGGTGAGCAGTTCTTC
TRBD2	TRBV12-3/TRBV12-4	-	TRBJ2-3	CASSLGWVLAGVTDTQYF	TGTGCCAGCAGTTTAGGCTGGGTTCTAGCGGGGGTCACAGATACGCAGTATTTT
-	TRBV5-1	many	TRBJ1-5	CASSLEGPPPEPQHF	TGCGCCAGCAGCTTGGAGGGACCGCCCCCGGAGCCCCAGCATTTT
-	TRBV28	-	TRBJ1-2	CASRVQGGVYGYTF	TGTGCCAGCAGAGTTCAAGGGGGGGTCTATGGCTACACCTTC
TRBD2	TRBV12-3/TRBV12-4	many	TRBJ2-7	CASSSGTSSSEQYF	TGTGCCAGCAGTTCCGGGACTAGTTCCTCCGAGCAGTACTTC
-	TRBV7-9	-	TRBJ2-2	CASSLVVPGELFF	TGTGCCAGCAGCTTAGTGGTTCCCGGGGAGCTGTTTTTT
-	TRBV6-1	-	TRBJ1-2	CASSEALGQRGYTF	TGTGCCAGCAGTGAAGCGCTCGGACAACGAGGCTACACCTTC
-	TRBV10-3	many	TRBJ2-2	CATHQSIGGELFF	TGTGCCACCCACCAGAGTATAGGCGGGGAGCTGTTTTTT
TRBD2	TRBV10-3	many	TRBJ2-2	CAISYTGLASYTGELFF	TGTGCCATCAGTTACACGGGACTAGCGTCATACACCGGGGAGCTGTTTTTT
-	TRBV12-3/TRBV12-4	few	TRBJ1-1	CASSRLLGSVSRVEAFF	TGTGCCAGCAGCAGACTTTTGGGGTCGGTCAGTCGTGTTGAAGCTTTCTTT
TRBD2	TRBV4-1	many	TRBJ2-1	CASSPYSSGGAGEQFF	TGCGCCAGCAGCCCTTATTCTAGCGGGGGGGCCGGTGAGCAGTTCTTC
-	TRBV20-1	-	TRBJ2-7	CSASTGPTYEQYF	TGCAGTGCGTCAACAGGGCCTACCTACGAGCAGTACTTC
-	TRBV9	few	TRBJ1-2	CASSVDTGGLPYGYTF	TGTGCCAGCAGCGTAGACACGGGGGGGCTACCCTATGGCTACACCTTC
-	TRBV24-1	few	TRBJ2-1	CATSDPTDRTRHEQFF	TGTGCCACCAGTGACCCGACCGACAGAACCCGGCATGAGCAGTTCTTC
-	TRBV27	many	TRBJ1-5	CASSLWGNQPQHF	TGTGCCAGCAGTTTATGGGGCAATCAGCCCCAGCATTTT
-	TRBV7-2	few	TRBJ1-6	CASSLVLQRNSPLHF	TGTGCCAGCAGCTTAGTATTACAGCGGAATTCACCCCTCCACTTT
-	TRBV11-2	few	TRBJ1-3	CASSPSTGPSFAGNTIYF	TGTGCCAGCAGCCCCTCGACAGGCCCCTCATTTGCTGGAAACACCATATATTTT
-	TRBV10-3	few	TRBJ2-3	CAISGTGKRADTQYF	TGTGCCATCAGTGGTACGGGGAAGAGGGCAGATACGCAGTATTTT
-	TRBV12-3/TRBV12-4	many	TRBJ1-4	CASSSWGNEKLFF	TGTGCCAGCAGTTCCTGGGGAAATGAAAAACTGTTTTTT
-	TRBV20-1	-	TRBJ2-7	CSASRDGSTEQYF	TGCAGTGCTTCCCGGGACGGCAGTACGGAGCAGTACTTC